What follows are 32 T cell receptor beta chains derived from one specimen sequenced in a study of OX40 agonist ivuxolimab in advanced cancers. Sequenced by immunoSEQ multiplex PCR; TCRdb stores in-frame clones only, minus some. The sample gives some 84,000 clones, over 80% of which show up once; 6.5% to 9.5% is in the top ten. Sequencing was performed on CD4+ or CD8+ T cells sorted from blood, taken in a trial of the OX40 agonist ivuxolimab. The origin of the receptors is an adult with an advanced solid tumor such as melanoma, head and neck, liver or kidney cancer.

The genes are TRBV5-1 and TRBJ2-5, with 7 nucleotides matching TRBD2. The CDR3 has 17 residues. CDR1 is SGHRS, CDR2 YFSETQ, per germline. The J segment lost 5 bases and the V segment lost 4 bases, leaving 17 bases of the junction unmatched. CDR3 region: CASSPGLGVRAAETQYF. The CDR3 DNA reads as TGCGCCAGCAGCCCAGGACTAGGAGTCAGGGCTGCTGAGACCCAGTACTTC. Supplemented by reference TRBV5-1 and TRBJ2-5, the full variable domain reads KAGVTQTPRYLIKTRGQQVTLSCSPISGHRSVSWYQQTPGQGLQFLFEYFSETQRNKGNFPGRFSGRQFSNSRSEMNVSTLELGDSALYLCASSPGLGVRAAETQYFGPGTRLLVL.

The chain links TRBV18 to TRBJ1-1; D perhaps matches TRBD1 (5 bases). Trimming removed 2 bases from V and 3 bases from J, with 13 bases in between. The CDR3 covers 15 residues. The germline CDR1 and CDR2 sequences are KGHSH and LQKENI. The CDR3 protein is CASSPTVGGDTEAFF. The CDR3 nucleotides read TGTGCCAGCTCACCAACGGTGGGAGGGGACACTGAAGCTTTCTTT.

This chain joins TRBV2 and TRBJ2-1; D gene uncertain. Trimming stripped 4 bases from V and 2 bases from J, with 9 bases between. The germline V gene has CDR1 SNHLY and CDR2 FYNNEI. The CDR3 has 14 amino acids. Here the CDR3 reads CASSGIGTYNEQFF. DNA of the CDR3: TGTGCCAGCAGTGGCATCGGTACCTACAATGAGCAGTTCTTC. Using reference TRBV2 and TRBJ2-1 for the parts outside the CDR3, the full variable domain is EPEVTQTPSHQVTQMGQEVILRCVPISNHLYFYWYRQILGQKVEFLVSFYNNEISEKSEIFDDQFSVERPDGSNFTLKIRSTKLEDSAMYFCASSGIGTYNEQFFGPGTRLTVL.

V and J are TRBV6-5 and TRBJ1-6, with a tentative D call TRBD1 (5 bases). The V gene lost 7 bases and the J gene lost 5 bases, with 15 bases spanning the gap. Looked up from germline, CDR1 is MNHEY and CDR2 is SVGAGI. The CDR3 is 15 amino acids. The CDR3 sequence is CASTWGVEDNSPLHF. The CDR3 coding sequence is TGTGCCAGCACCTGGGGGGTTGAAGATAATTCACCCCTCCACTTT.

The chain recombines TRBV6-5 with TRBJ1-3; D unresolved. The length of the CDR3 is 14 residues. The germline CDR1 and CDR2 sequences are MNHEY and SVGAGI. The ends were cut back, 3 bases at V and 1 base at J, with 7 bases in the middle. The chain's CDR3 is CASSYMASGNTIYF. The CDR3 DNA sequence: TGTGCCAGCAGTTATATGGCTTCTGGAAACACCATATATTTT.

This clone appeared a single time. The J gene is TRBJ1-6, the V gene TRBV9; no definite D call. The CDR3 is 12 amino acids. With 4 bases removed from V and 7 bases from J, the gap between germline ends came to 6 bases. The germline V gene encodes CDR1 SGDLS and CDR2 YYNGEE. In nucleotides, the CDR3 is TGTGCCAGCAGCCCAGAGAATTCACCCCTCCACTTT. Translated: CASSPENSPLHF.

The chain links TRBV13 to TRBJ2-7, with TRBD2 identical over 8 bases. This CDR3 has 15 amino acids. With 3 bases clipped from V and 2 bases from J, the junction kept 6 bases outside the gene matches. Germline loops: CDR1 PRHDT, CDR2 FYEKMQ (reference sequence). CDR3 amino acids: CASSLGAGGTYEQYF. As DNA, the CDR3 is TGTGCCAGCAGCTTGGGCGCGGGGGGCACCTACGAGCAGTACTTC.

A single count supports this clone. The V gene is TRBV19, the J gene TRBJ2-7; a weak D match, TRBD2 (5 bases). Looked up from germline, CDR1 is LNHDA and CDR2 is SQIVND (reference sequence). V was shortened by 5 bases and J by 4 bases, with 6 bases between the two germline ends. The length of the CDR3 is 11 residues. CDR3 nucleotides: TGTGCCAGTAGTCCGGGGTACGAGCAGTACTTC. It translates to CASSPGYEQYF.

The table lists this clone with a few counts. The chain carries TRBV10-3 and TRBJ1-1, with D possibly TRBD1 on 5 matching bases. Germline CDR1 is ENHRY and CDR2 is SYGVKD. CDR3 length: 15 residues. The V end lost 0 bases, the J end lost 0 bases, and 8 bases lay between the germline ends. CDR3 in amino acids: CAISESGGLNTEAFF. In nucleotides, the CDR3 is TGTGCCATCAGTGAGTCGGGGGGTTTGAACACTGAAGCTTTCTTT.

The CDR3 loop is CATEVGTGRYNEQFF. In DNA, the CDR3 is TGTGCCACCGAAGTTGGGACAGGGAGGTACAATGAGCAGTTCTTC. The V call is TRBV19, the J call TRBJ2-1; TRBD1 agrees at 9 bases. The CDR3 is 15 residues long. J gave up 4 bases and V 10 bases, and 11 bases lay outside the gene matches. From germline, CDR1 is LNHDA and CDR2 SQIVND (reference sequence).

DNA of the CDR3: TGCGCCAGCAGCCTGCGGACTCAGAGCTCCTACGAGCAGTACTTC. Translated: CASSLRTQSSYEQYF. The chain recombines TRBV4-1 with TRBJ2-7, with D possibly TRBD2 on 5 matching bases. The V end lost 4 bases, the J end lost 0 bases, and 13 bases lay between the germline ends. The germline V gene encodes CDR1 MGHRA and CDR2 YSYEKL. CDR3 length equals 15 residues.

The chain couples TRBV10-3 to TRBJ2-7; D may match TRBD1 or TRBD2 (5 bases each). V was pared by 2 bases and J by 7 bases, with 21 bases between. The CDR3 totals 16 residues. Germline V gene data show CDR1 as ENHRY and CDR2 as SYGVKD. CDR3 nucleotide sequence: TGTGCCATCAGTGAGCTCTGGGAAGGGGACCGGGGAGAGCAGTACTTC. Amino acid sequence: CAISELWEGDRGEQYF.

The chain carries TRBV27 and TRBJ1-1; unclear D gene. V dropped 3 bases and J dropped 5 bases, with 13 bases sitting between them. CDR3 size: 14 residues. Germline values: CDR1 MNHEY, CDR2 SMNVEV (reference sequence). Written as DNA, the CDR3 is TGTGCCAGCAGTTTTGGTGGAGGGCAGACTGAAGCTTTCTTT. It translates to CASSFGGGQTEAFF.

V and J are TRBV5-1 and TRBJ2-5, with TRBD2 matching 7 bases. The germline gives CDR1 SGHRS, CDR2 YFSETQ. The CDR3 totals 12 residues. Germline trimming cut 5 bases from V and 8 bases from J; bases unmatched to any gene: 6. The CDR3: CASSSGGKTQYF. The CDR3 DNA reads as TGCGCCAGCAGTTCGGGGGGAAAAACCCAGTACTTC.

This chain links TRBV11-2 with TRBJ2-3; weak D call: TRBD2 (7 bases). The CDR3 has 14 amino acids. V was shortened by 5 bases and J by 4 bases, with 13 bases between the two germline ends. Germline V gives CDR1 SGHAT, CDR2 FQNNGV. CDR3 loop: CASSPGGVSDTQYF. The CDR3, as DNA: TGTGCCAGCAGCCCGGGGGGCGTCTCAGATACGCAGTATTTT.

This chain joins TRBV4-1 and TRBJ1-3, with TRBD1 as a possible D gene (5 bases). The ends were cut back, 1 base at V and 4 bases at J, with 11 bases in the middle. This CDR3 has 15 residues. Germline assignment: CDR1 MGHRA and CDR2 YSYEKL. In DNA, the CDR3 is TGCGCCAGCAGCCAAGGCGACAGCACGGGAAACACCATATATTTT. Amino acids: CASSQGDSTGNTIYF.

The genes are TRBV5-6 and TRBJ1-2; 9 nucleotides match TRBD1. Unmatched junction bases numbered 6, after V lost 4 bases and J lost 8 bases. This CDR3 comprises 13 residues. Germline V CDR1 and CDR2: SGHDT, YYEEEE. CDR3 sequence reads: CASSQGQGGGYTF. In DNA form, the CDR3 reads TGTGCCAGCAGCCAGGGACAGGGTGGGGGCTACACCTTC.

The rearrangement uses TRBV27 and TRBJ2-1; unclear D gene. V was trimmed by 2 bases and J by 4 bases, leaving 6 bases between them. This CDR3 spans 13 amino acids. The germline CDR1 and CDR2 sequences are MNHEY and SMNVEV (reference sequence). The CDR3: CASSLGGYNEQFF. The CDR3 coding sequence is TGTGCCAGCAGTTTAGGTGGATACAATGAGCAGTTCTTC.

This chain uses TRBV9 with TRBJ2-7, with D tentatively TRBD1 (6 bases). Germline V gene sequence: CDR1 SGDLS, CDR2 YYNGEE. The length of the CDR3 is 14 residues. Trimming removed 5 bases at V and 1 base at J, with 13 bases between. The CDR3 DNA reads as TGTGCCAGCAGGCAGGGGAAAAGATCCTACGAGCAGTACTTC. This gives the protein CASRQGKRSYEQYF.

The genes are TRBV14 and TRBJ2-7; no firm D call. The germline V gene has CDR1 SGHDN and CDR2 FVKESK. Trimming took off 1 base at V and 7 bases at J, with 11 bases between the two ends. The CDR3 has 13 amino acids. CDR3 in amino acids: CASSQGVVVEQYF. CDR3 bases: TGTGCCAGCAGCCAAGGAGTCGTTGTTGAGCAGTACTTC.

This clone has only one observation. J is TRBJ1-1 and V is TRBV27; D ambiguous. The V gene's germline CDR1 is MNHEY and CDR2 SMNVEV (reference sequence). Between the trimmed V and J ends, which lost 8 bases and 4 bases, there was a span of 11 bases. This CDR3 region has 12 residues. For the CDR3, the DNA is TGTGCCAGCGGGCGGGCCCCCACTGAAGCTTTCTTT. Translation: CASGRAPTEAFF.

The chain is built from TRBV27 and TRBJ1-1; D gene unclear. Germline V gene sequence: CDR1 MNHEY, CDR2 SMNVEV (reference sequence). This CDR3 has 15 residues. Trimming took 5 bases from V and 0 from J, leaving 13 bases between them. CDR3 protein: CASSSYFSVNTEAFF. DNA of the CDR3: TGTGCCAGCAGTAGTTACTTCTCGGTGAACACTGAAGCTTTCTTT.

The rearrangement links TRBV6-1 to TRBJ2-1, with a weak D call TRBD1 (6 bases). This CDR3 has 15 residues. Trimming removed 4 bases from V and 7 bases from J, with 17 bases in between. The germline V gene encodes CDR1 MNHNS and CDR2 SASEGT. The CDR3 loop reads CASSVWGRDLNEQFF. DNA of the CDR3: TGTGCCAGCAGTGTTTGGGGGCGAGATTTAAATGAGCAGTTCTTC.

Written as DNA, the CDR3 is TGTGCCAGCAGCTCGACAATCGGCGTCTATCAGCCCCAGCATTTT. This translates into CASSSTIGVYQPQHF. This sequence joins TRBV7-9 and TRBJ1-5; D call uncertain. This CDR3 region has 15 residues. The V and J ends lost 4 bases and 5 bases respectively, with 15 bases between them. Per the germline V gene, CDR1 is SEHNR and CDR2 is FQNEAQ (reference sequence).

The chain couples TRBV4-1 to TRBJ1-1, with a possible D match to TRBD1 (6 bases). From germline, CDR1 is MGHRA and CDR2 YSYEKL. This CDR3 is 15 amino acids long. Trimming removed 4 bases from V and 3 bases from J, with 15 bases in between. CDR3 loop: CASSPVGGRDTEAFF. In DNA, the CDR3 is TGCGCCAGCAGCCCAGTAGGGGGGAGGGACACTGAAGCTTTCTTT.

The chain is built from TRBV5-1 and TRBJ2-3; tentative D call: TRBD1 (6 bases). V lost 0 bases and J lost 3, with 8 bases in between. The CDR3 runs to 14 residues. Germline V gene lookup returns CDR1 SGHRS and CDR2 YFSETQ. In nucleotides, the CDR3 is TGCGCCAGCAGCTTGGAACAGGGAACAGATACGCAGTATTTT. As protein: CASSLEQGTDTQYF.

The V gene is TRBV29-1, the J gene TRBJ2-7; 14 bases fit TRBD2. CDR3 size: 15 residues. Losses at the gene ends were 4 bases for V and 2 bases for J; bases not matched to a gene: 4. Germline values: CDR1 SQVTM, CDR2 ANQGSEA. In DNA form, the CDR3 reads TGCAGCGTTGTAGGGACTAGCGGGGGTCCCTACGAGCAGTACTTC. This sequence encodes CSVVGTSGGPYEQYF.

The chain is built from TRBV12-1 and TRBJ2-7; the table assigns TRBD1, which was not confirmed against the DNA. TRBV12-1 is termed a pseudogene. CDR3 length: 17 residues. The CDR3 bases are TGTGCCAGCAGCTTTGGCCCCGACAGGGGGGGATCCTACGAGCAGTACTTC. The encoded protein is CASSFGPDRGGSYEQYF.

This clone turned up a few times. This sequence joins TRBV11-2 and TRBJ2-2; 7 bases are shared with TRBD1. CDR1 is SGHAT and CDR2 is FQNNGV in the germline V gene. V shed 3 bases and J 5 bases; nucleotides not matched to a gene: 6. The CDR3 length is 15 residues. The CDR3 DNA reads TGTGCCAGCAGCTTGCCGGGACAGAGGACCGGGGAGCTGTTTTTT. Residues: CASSLPGQRTGELFF.

The chain recombines TRBV15 with TRBJ2-7; D unresolved. This CDR3 contains 13 residues. V was pared by 9 bases and J by 0 bases, with 12 bases between. Germline V gives CDR1 LNHNV, CDR2 YYDKDF (reference sequence). The CDR3 is CATTSGPSYEQYF. In DNA, the CDR3 is TGTGCCACTACATCGGGCCCCTCCTACGAGCAGTACTTC. Filled out from reference TRBV15 and TRBJ2-7, the complete variable domain reads DAMVIQNPRYQVTQFGKPVTLSCSQTLNHNVMYWYQQKSSQAPKLLFHYYDKDFNNEADTPDNFQSRRPNTSFCFLDIRSPGLGDTAMYLCATTSGPSYEQYFGPGTRLTVT.

This chain joins TRBV7-9 and TRBJ1-1; 7 positions agree with TRBD1. The V segment lost 11 bases and the J segment 0 bases; nucleotides outside the gene matches: 9. Germline CDR1 is SEHNR and CDR2 is FQNEAQ (reference sequence). The CDR3 extends over 14 amino acids. This CDR3 is CAAGGGMLNTEAFF. CDR3 DNA sequence: TGTGCCGCGGGAGGGGGCATGTTGAACACTGAAGCTTTCTTT. The complete variable domain, with remaining parts taken from reference TRBV7-9 and TRBJ1-1, reads DTGVSQNPRHKITKRGQNVTFRCDPISEHNRLYWYRQTLGQGPEFLTYFQNEAQLEKSRLLSDRFSAERPKGSFSTLEIQRTEQGDSAMYLCAAGGGMLNTEAFFGQGTRLTVV.

V and J are TRBV11-2 and TRBJ2-1; 14 nucleotides line up with TRBD2. The V gene end was trimmed by 5 bases and the J gene end by 6 bases; junction bases not matched to a gene: 6. This CDR3 spans 16 amino acids. CDR1 and CDR2 (germline): SGHAT, FQNNGV. CDR3 amino acids: CASSPWTSGGLNEQFF. CDR3 DNA: TGTGCCAGCAGCCCTTGGACTAGCGGGGGGCTCAATGAGCAGTTCTTC.